The T cell receptor (beta chain) under discussion was sequenced for a study of technical replicates of blood from several donors. A single count supports this clone. The germline V gene has CDR1 SNHLY and CDR2 FYNNEI. This CDR3 region has 14 residues. V was shortened by 3 bases and J by 9 bases, with 18 bases between the two germline ends. Sequencing was performed with immunoSEQ multiplex PCR; in TCRdb, only in-frame clones are kept and a portion is missing. The table has 60,000 to 65,000 clones, nearly 95% seen once. V gene TRBV2 combines with J gene TRBJ2-7; D unclear. Sequenced material: PBMCs. The receptor comes from a human donor in good health. Some clones in this sample may be carry-over from other donors' samples. This CDR3 reads CASSEERTSTGQYF. The CDR3, as DNA: TGTGCCAGCAGTGAGGAAAGAACGTCTACGGGGCAGTACTTC.